This TCR beta chain emerged from a study of T-cell memory formation after mild COVID-19. Study details: Among the donors, TCR clusters were largely specific to each donor. Findings and limits, study-wide: The finding that pre-infection memory included some responding clones suggested that cross-reactive memory joined. Day 15 to 85 contracting clones showed balanced CD4/CD8; day 15 to 37 expanders favored CD4+.

MiXCR, applied by TCRdb to the 5' RACE reads, yields one record per CDR3 protein. This table holds 470,000 or so distinct CDR3 sequences, about a sixth found once. V was pared by 1 base and J by 8 bases, with 9 bases between. Germline-derived CDR1 and CDR2 are SGHTA and FQGNSA. The CDR3 consists of 13 residues. This clonotype has at least ten counts. Its antigen is currently unknown. The sequence was collected from a man aged 18 to 30 who had mild COVID-19 (a few samples of this study predate the infection). Cell type and time point are not known. Sequencing input: PBMCs or a T cell subset sorted from them (not recorded which). This rearrangement joins TRBV7-2 to TRBJ2-1; D is undetermined. The DNA for the CDR3 is TGTGCCAGCAGCTTAGGCAGCGTATATGAGCAGTTCTTC. Translation: CASSLGSVYEQFF.